What follows describes a single T cell receptor beta chain. The data derive from a study of T-cell memory formation after mild COVID-19. TCRdb ran MiXCR on the 5' RACE reads and lists one entry per CDR3 protein. The sample records around 300,000 distinct CDR3 sequences, roughly a fifth being singletons. The CDR3 extends over 14 amino acids. Germline loops: CDR1 SGHTA, CDR2 FQGNSA. The J segment lost 3 bases and the V segment lost 8 bases, leaving 7 bases of the junction unmatched. This chain links TRBV7-2 with TRBJ2-7, with TRBD1 matching 10 bases. This clonotype was sampled from a man younger than 35 who had mild COVID-19 (a few samples of this study predate the infection). Cell type and time point are not known. The sequenced sample consisted of PBMCs or a T cell subset sorted from them (not recorded which). The CDR3 protein is CASLGTGDNYEQYF. The DNA of the CDR3 is TGTGCCAGCTTAGGGACAGGGGATAACTACGAGCAGTACTTC.